Sequencing of this T cell receptor (beta chain) was carried out in a study of blood T cell repertoires in COVID-19. The V end lost 5 bases, the J end lost 5 bases, and 10 bases lay between the germline ends. Germline assignment: CDR1 SEHNR and CDR2 FQNEAQ (reference sequence). CDR3 length equals 14 residues. Methods used by the authors: How many nucleated cells were present was estimated from reference gene primer amplification. The protocol was immunoSEQ multiplex PCR, while the TCRdb copy is restricted to in-frame clones and leaves out a portion. Clone size and V and J calls were adopted from that table, with D and trimming inferred from the DNA. The sample consists of about 250,000 clones, around 85% of them appearing once. Participant-reported clinical history was the basis for cohort assignment. What the recovered Cohort 3 donors had was two negative PCRs, clearance, or symptom resolution.

Sequenced sample: PBMCs or T cells enriched from blood (not recorded which). The J gene is TRBJ1-6, the V gene TRBV7-9; D is undetermined. This TCR was sampled from a woman in her twenties or thirties who had recovered from COVID-19. The CDR3 loop is CASSQRGNNSPLHF. In nucleotides, the CDR3 is TGTGCCAGCAGCCAACGGGGTAATAATTCACCCCTCCACTTT. Looking up the rest from reference TRBV7-9 and TRBJ1-6 gives the full variable domain: DTGVSQNPRHKITKRGQNVTFRCDPISEHNRLYWYRQTLGQGPEFLTYFQNEAQLEKSRLLSDRFSAERPKGSFSTLEIQRTEQGDSAMYLCASSQRGNNSPLHFGNGTRLTVT.